The following is a TCR beta chain sequence with its context. Germline V gene sequence: CDR1 MNHEY, CDR2 SMNVEV (reference sequence). Trimming took 6 bases from V and 0 from J, leaving 15 bases between them. The CDR3 length is 15 residues. The sample belongs to a study of blood T cell repertoires in COVID-19. TCRdb's copy holds only in-frame clones and misses some; the assay was immunoSEQ multiplex PCR. The table has a few hundred thousand clones, around nine tenths seen once. The material sequenced was peripheral blood. V and J are TRBV27 and TRBJ2-7; the D is unclear. This TCR came from a man aged 25 to 40 with acute or convalescent COVID-19. The CDR3 loop reads CASSGYQAYSYEQYF. The CDR3 DNA is TGTGCCAGCAGCGGTTATCAGGCCTACTCCTACGAGCAGTACTTC.